This T cell receptor (beta chain) was sequenced during a study of T-cell reconstitution after alpha-beta-depleted transplantation in children. On this clonotype itself: What it binds is not known.

A library of TCRbeta sequences, prepared with unique molecular identifiers, was generated. TCRdb recomputed calls from the PCR reads with MiXCR, one row per CDR3 protein. This repertoire shows approximately 500,000 distinct CDR3 sequences, 25% to 30% found once; its top ten account for about 35%. Study results and limitations: Several hundred expanded graft clones reportedly gave rise to the alpha-beta T cells present about two months after transplant. After transplant, high TCRbeta diversity at day 60 in some patients arose from surviving recipient T cells and thymic progenitors. A year post-transplant, T-cell counts and diversity derived mostly from newly produced T cells.

Germline V lookup: CDR1 ENHRY, CDR2 SYGVKD. V was clipped by 3 bases and J by 4 bases; unmatched bases: 6. The CDR3 totals 15 residues. The chain joins TRBV10-3 to TRBJ2-1; TRBD2 agrees at 7 bases. This TCR came from a boy in the first two years of life with Wiskott-Aldrich syndrome, due to receive a stem cell transplant. This material consisted of PBMCs, taken before TCRalphabeta/CD19-depleted stem cell transplant. The CDR3 DNA is TGTGCCATCAGTGATGGCGGGAGAGGGTACAATGAGCAGTTCTTC. Its protein product is CAISDGGRGYNEQFF.